The clone carrying this T cell receptor beta chain was picked up many times. What it binds is unknown. The TCR beta library used iRepertoire HTBI primers with Arm-PCR amplification of CDR3. From the multiplex PCR reads, TCRdb called clonotypes with MiXCR, one entry per CDR3 protein. The table records around 360,000 distinct CDR3 sequences, around 15% of them present only once. The data are from a study of regulatory T cells in long-lasting Graves disease. The study, taken as a whole, reports: TRBV28, TRBJ1-2 and TRBJ2-5 emerged as the favored segments in persistent disease. A greater number of public clonotypes (about 3,000) was shared by persistent patients than by new patients (around 960).

Time point of the sample: newly diagnosed GD, antithyroid drugs for less than 3 months. RNA extracted from PBMCs served as the sequencing template. Trimming pared 0 bases from V and 6 bases from J, leaving 11 bases between. CDR1 and CDR2 (germline): MRHNA, SNTAGT. This CDR3 has 14 amino acids. These data were also reused for a study on T cells in Graves' hyperthyroidism and ophthalmopathy. Per that study: Appearing also in blood were most of the thyroid clonotypes expanded above 0.001. Model predictions of ophthalmopathy came a median about six months before onset.

This sequence joins TRBV6-4 and TRBJ1-2; D is ambiguous. This clonotype was obtained from a woman in her late teens or twenties with Graves disease. Sample: peripheral blood mononuclear cells (PBMCs), taken at new diagnosis, from a patient treated with antithyroid drugs. The CDR3 is CASSDSPETDGYTF. The CDR3 nucleotides are TGTGCCAGCAGTGACTCTCCGGAAACGGATGGCTACACCTTC.